This T cell receptor beta chain was observed in a study of T cells in Graves' hyperthyroidism and ophthalmopathy. The source of the PBMCs was 8.5 to 10 ml of fresh peripheral blood. CDR3 length: 16 residues. Trimming stripped 1 base from V and 9 bases from J, with 19 bases between. Germline V gene sequence: CDR1 DFQATT, CDR2 SNEGSKA (reference sequence). Comment on this clonotype: The antigen remains undetermined.

Study findings and constraints: Median prediction lead before ophthalmopathy onset was 6.5 months with the model. Most thyroid clonotypes that were expanded above 0.001 also turned up in blood.

Authors of the study amplified TCR beta CDR3 regions from RNA transcripts. An initial round of RT-PCR targeting the TCR CDR3 relied on the HTBI primer set. TCRdb called the multiplex PCR reads again in MiXCR, with one record for every CDR3 protein. The sample has roughly 400,000 distinct CDR3 sequences; about 15% are singletons. The clonotype comes from a woman under 30 with Graves' hyperthyroidism that later progressed to Graves' ophthalmopathy. Source material: blood. This chain links TRBV20-1 with TRBJ1-6; weak D call: TRBD1 (5 bases). The CDR3 sequence is CSARATVGQGGSPLHF. Written as DNA, the CDR3 is TGCAGTGCTAGAGCTACGGTGGGGCAGGGAGGTTCACCCCTCCACTTT.